Listed here are 15 T cell receptor beta chains from one sample, sequenced in a study of OX40 agonist ivuxolimab in advanced cancers. TCRdb keeps only in-frame clones here, not all; method: immunoSEQ multiplex PCR. The table has fewer than 85,000 clones, roughly 80% seen once. Sample: CD4+ or CD8+ T cells sorted from blood, taken in a trial of the OX40 agonist ivuxolimab. The receptors originated from an adult with an advanced solid tumor such as melanoma, head and neck, liver or kidney cancer.

V is TRBV18 and J is TRBJ2-5, with TRBD2 matching over 12 bases. The V and J ends lost 1 base and 5 bases, in that order; junction bases with no gene match: 5. Germline loops: CDR1 KGHSH, CDR2 LQKENI. The CDR3 is 16 residues long. CDR3 sequence (DNA): TGTGCCAGCTCACCACGCGGGACTAGCGGGTCGGAGACCCAGTACTTC. It translates to CASSPRGTSGSETQYF.

This chain uses TRBV19 with TRBJ2-1, with 8 bases that match TRBD2. V shed 4 bases and J 0 bases; nucleotides not matched to a gene: 14. The germline V gene encodes CDR1 LNHDA and CDR2 SQIVND (reference sequence). The CDR3 length is 19 residues. This CDR3 is CASSSPRGSGTGSYNEQFF. The CDR3 region has the DNA TGTGCCAGTAGTAGCCCCCGGGGTAGCGGGACGGGCTCCTACAATGAGCAGTTCTTC. The full variable domain, completed using reference TRBV19 and TRBJ2-1, is DGGITQSPKYLFRKEGQNVTLSCEQNLNHDAMYWYRQDPGQGLRLIYYSQIVNDFQKGDIAEGYSVSREKKESFPLTVTSAQKNPTAFYLCASSSPRGSGTGSYNEQFFGPGTRLTVL.

The rearrangement links TRBV6-5 to TRBJ2-7, with TRBD2 as a possible D gene (5 bases). Trimming left V 5 bases short and J 2 bases short, with 10 bases between. Germline CDR1 is MNHEY and CDR2 is SVGAGI. The CDR3 spans 13 residues. The CDR3 DNA sequence: TGTGCCAGCAGTCCGGGGTCGACCTACGAGCAGTACTTC. Protein: CASSPGSTYEQYF.

The chain has TRBV27 and TRBJ2-7, with D perhaps assigned TRBD1 or TRBD2 (5 bases each). From germline, CDR1 is MNHEY and CDR2 SMNVEV (reference sequence). The germline V and J ends were trimmed by 2 bases and 6 bases, with 5 bases remaining between them. The CDR3 has 11 residues. The CDR3 bases are TGTGCCAGCAGTTTAGGGGGCGAGCAGTACTTC. It codes for CASSLGGEQYF.

This clone showed up just a few times. V and J are TRBV11-3 and TRBJ2-7; D uncertain. The CDR3 spans 12 residues. Per germline, CDR1 SGHNT and CDR2 YENEEA. The V end was cut by 5 bases, the J end by 3 bases, with 8 bases between. The CDR3 DNA follows: TGTGCCAGCAGCGTCTCGGGCTACGAGCAGTACTTC. This codes for CASSVSGYEQYF.

V usage is TRBV19 and J usage is TRBJ1-2; 7 nucleotides match TRBD1. Trimming removed 8 bases from V and 5 bases from J; junction bases left unmatched: 14. Germline CDR1 is LNHDA and CDR2 is SQIVND (reference sequence). CDR3 length: 15 residues. The CDR3 loop is CASSRGTPKGYGYTF. As DNA, the CDR3 is TGTGCCAGTTCCAGGGGGACGCCTAAAGGATATGGCTACACCTTC.

The chain links TRBV6-5 to TRBJ2-2; D remains unclear. Germline assignment: CDR1 MNHEY and CDR2 SVGAGI. CDR3 length equals 12 residues. V lost 5 bases, J lost 8 bases, and 9 bases lay in between. The CDR3 bases are TGTGCCAGCAGTGGGTTTTGGGGGGAGCTGTTTTTT. This translates into CASSGFWGELFF.

CDR3 in DNA: TGCGCCAGCAGCCTCCGGGACAACTACGAGCAGTACTTC. It specifies CASSLRDNYEQYF. V and J are TRBV5-1 and TRBJ2-7; D is possibly TRBD1 (6 bases). The germline V and J ends were trimmed by 4 bases and 3 bases, with 11 bases remaining between them. This CDR3 has 13 amino acids. Germline V lookup: CDR1 SGHRS, CDR2 YFSETQ.

The gene calls are TRBV10-3 and TRBJ2-7; 12 nucleotides align to TRBD2. Germline V CDR1 and CDR2: ENHRY, SYGVKD. The CDR3 consists of 15 residues. Trimming took 5 bases from V and 4 from J; bases not matched to a gene: 6. The CDR3 DNA sequence: TGTGCCATCAGTCAAGGACTAGCGGGGAGTTACGAGCAGTACTTC. Amino acid sequence: CAISQGLAGSYEQYF.

The V and J genes are TRBV6-6 and TRBJ2-1; D perhaps matches TRBD1 (6 bases). Germline V gene data show CDR1 as MNHNY and CDR2 as SVGAGI (reference sequence). This CDR3 spans 16 amino acids. V gave up 6 bases and J gave up 5 bases, with 20 bases separating them. The CDR3 DNA reads TGTGCCAGCAGGATATCACAGGGTACGAGACACAATGAGCAGTTCTTC. It codes for CASRISQGTRHNEQFF.

The genes are TRBV9 and TRBJ2-1; the D gene is possibly TRBD1 (6 bases). CDR3 length: 17 amino acids. The germline V gene has CDR1 SGDLS and CDR2 YYNGEE. The ends were cut back, 3 bases at V and 8 bases at J, with 24 bases in the middle. CDR3 residues: CASSGPTQGLTIDEQFF. In DNA form, the CDR3 reads TGTGCCAGCAGCGGACCAACACAGGGTTTAACTATCGATGAGCAGTTCTTC.

The rearrangement uses TRBV15 and TRBJ2-1; D may correspond to TRBD1 or TRBD2 (7 bases each). From germline, CDR1 is LNHNV and CDR2 YYDKDF (reference sequence). CDR3 length: 21 residues. V was shortened by 3 bases and J by 5 bases, with 32 bases between the two germline ends. This CDR3 reads CATSRSLGSGGVGSTHNEQFF. The CDR3 nucleotides are TGTGCCACCAGCAGGAGTCTCGGGTCAGGGGGGGTCGGTAGCACCCACAATGAGCAGTTCTTC.

CDR3 in amino acids: CASSFGTGGGYEQYF. The CDR3 DNA sequence: TGCGCCAGCAGCTTCGGGACAGGGGGCGGCTACGAGCAGTACTTC. The rearrangement joins TRBV5-1 to TRBJ2-7; TRBD1 matches at 12 bases. The J segment lost 3 bases and the V segment lost 2 bases, leaving 3 bases of the junction unmatched. From germline, CDR1 is SGHRS and CDR2 YFSETQ. This CDR3 region has 15 residues.

V and J are TRBV19 and TRBJ1-5; TRBD1 matches 7 bases. Germline V gives CDR1 LNHDA, CDR2 SQIVND (reference sequence). This CDR3 is built from 16 residues. The junction had 11 bases not matched to a gene; V was cut back by 9 bases and J by 0 bases. Written as DNA, the CDR3 is TGTGCCAGCGTGCCGAACAGGGGTAGTAGCAATCAGCCCCAGCATTTT. Its translation: CASVPNRGSSNQPQHF. The complete variable domain, with remaining parts taken from reference TRBV19 and TRBJ1-5, reads DGGITQSPKYLFRKEGQNVTLSCEQNLNHDAMYWYRQDPGQGLRLIYYSQIVNDFQKGDIAEGYSVSREKKESFPLTVTSAQKNPTAFYLCASVPNRGSSNQPQHFGDGTRLSIL.

The table lists this clone with a count of one. The chain is built from TRBV30 and TRBJ1-1; D is perhaps TRBD1 (6 bases). Trimming took 8 bases from V and 5 from J, leaving 18 bases between them. The CDR3 has 13 amino acids. Germline V lookup: CDR1 GTSNPN, CDR2 SVGIG (reference sequence). DNA of the CDR3: TGTGCCCAAAGGGGGTATTGGGGGACTGAAGCTTTCTTT. Translation gives CAQRGYWGTEAFF.